These T cell receptor beta chains were read from a single sample in a study of Graves' ophthalmopathy and Graves' hyperthyroidism. TCRdb itself ran the multiplex PCR reads through MiXCR, one entry per CDR3 protein. The sample yields roughly 220,000 distinct CDR3 sequences, approximately 42% seen once. Material: peripheral blood. These receptors were taken from an adult man with Graves' ophthalmopathy. CDR3s include the opening cysteine and the closing phenylalanine or tryptophan. Each record gives: V gene, clone size, D gene, J gene, CDR3 DNA, CDR3 protein. D genes are given only for firm matches. Some rows mark clone size as missing; the rest say once, few, many or name a class of expanded clone.

v_call: TRBV5-4; clone_size: -; d_call: TRBD1; j_call: TRBJ2-5; cdr3_nt: TGTGCCAGCAGCGCGCAAGGACAGGGGGAGACCCAGTACTTC; cdr3_aa: CASSAQGQGETQYF
v_call: TRBV5-1; clone_size: -; d_call: TRBD1; j_call: TRBJ1-2; cdr3_nt: TGCGCCAGCAGCTTGGCGGCAGGGGGAAACTATGGCTACACCTTC; cdr3_aa: CASSLAAGGNYGYTF
v_call: TRBV6-1; clone_size: -; d_call: TRBD1; j_call: TRBJ2-2; cdr3_nt: TGTGCCAGCAGTGCCAGACAGGGGGCGACCGGGGAGCTGTTTTTT; cdr3_aa: CASSARQGATGELFF
v_call: TRBV2; clone_size: -; d_call: TRBD1; j_call: TRBJ1-4; cdr3_nt: TGTGCCAGCAGTGCGTACAGGGGTAATGAAAAACTGTTTTTT; cdr3_aa: CASSAYRGNEKLFF
v_call: TRBV25-1; clone_size: -; d_call: -; j_call: TRBJ2-7; cdr3_nt: TGTGCCAGCAGCTTGGGTGACTACGGGCAGTACTTC; cdr3_aa: CASSLGDYGQYF
v_call: TRBV6-4; clone_size: few; d_call: -; j_call: TRBJ1-1; cdr3_nt: TGTGCCAGCAGTGCCGACAGGTCCACTGAAGCTTTCTTT; cdr3_aa: CASSADRSTEAFF
v_call: TRBV9; clone_size: few; d_call: TRBD1; j_call: TRBJ2-2; cdr3_nt: TGTGCCAGCAGCCCGAAGGACAGGGCGGACACCGGGGAGCTGTTTTTT; cdr3_aa: CASSPKDRADTGELFF
v_call: TRBV20-1; clone_size: few; d_call: TRBD1; j_call: TRBJ1-1; cdr3_nt: TGCAGTGCTAGAGCAGGGGGCCTGAACACTGAAGCTTTCTTT; cdr3_aa: CSARAGGLNTEAFF
v_call: TRBV29-1; clone_size: -; d_call: TRBD2; j_call: TRBJ2-7; cdr3_nt: TGCAGCGTTGAAGGGGGGACTAGCCGCTCCTACGAGCAGTACTTC; cdr3_aa: CSVEGGTSRSYEQYF
v_call: TRBV12-3/TRBV12-4; clone_size: -; d_call: TRBD2; j_call: TRBJ2-7; cdr3_nt: TGTGCCAGCAGTTTGACTAGCCGGAGTGGCGAGCAGTACTTC; cdr3_aa: CASSLTSRSGEQYF
v_call: TRBV2; clone_size: -; d_call: -; j_call: TRBJ1-4; cdr3_nt: TGTGCCAGCAGTGAAGCGGGGGGGCGCGGTAATGAAAAACTGTTTTTT; cdr3_aa: CASSEAGGRGNEKLFF
v_call: TRBV5-4; clone_size: few; d_call: -; j_call: TRBJ2-5; cdr3_nt: TGTGCCAGCAGCACCGATCCGGGCCTCGGGGAGACCCAGTACTTC; cdr3_aa: CASSTDPGLGETQYF
v_call: TRBV24-1; clone_size: few; d_call: TRBD1; j_call: TRBJ1-4; cdr3_nt: TGTGCCACCAGTGAGGGGAGACAGGGGATACGCGAAAAACTGTTTTTT; cdr3_aa: CATSEGRQGIREKLFF
v_call: TRBV15; clone_size: many; d_call: TRBD1; j_call: TRBJ1-5; cdr3_nt: TGTGCCACCAGCAGAATCCAATGGGGCAGGGGGACTCAGCCCCAGCATTTT; cdr3_aa: CATSRIQWGRGTQPQHF
v_call: TRBV6-4; clone_size: -; d_call: TRBD2; j_call: TRBJ2-1; cdr3_nt: TGTGCCAGCAGTGAGAGCGGGGGGACTTGGAATGAGCAGTTCTTC; cdr3_aa: CASSESGGTWNEQFF
v_call: TRBV20-1; clone_size: -; d_call: -; j_call: TRBJ1-5; cdr3_nt: TGCAGTGCTAGAGCCGGGCAGGAGCAACGCAATCAGCCCCAGCATTTT; cdr3_aa: CSARAGQEQRNQPQHF
v_call: TRBV28; clone_size: -; d_call: -; j_call: TRBJ1-2; cdr3_nt: TGTGCCAGCAGTACATCTGGGAGGACAGATGGCTACACCTTC; cdr3_aa: CASSTSGRTDGYTF
v_call: TRBV3-1; clone_size: -; d_call: TRBD1; j_call: TRBJ1-5; cdr3_nt: TGTGCCAGCAGCCAAGTTTATACGGGACAGGGAGCCATGGCCCAGCATTTT; cdr3_aa: CASSQVYTGQGAMAQHF
v_call: TRBV5-4; clone_size: -; d_call: -; j_call: TRBJ2-7; cdr3_nt: TGTGCCAGCAGCCCGCGGACTGCCGAGCAGTACTTC; cdr3_aa: CASSPRTAEQYF
v_call: TRBV4-1; clone_size: -; d_call: -; j_call: TRBJ2-2; cdr3_nt: TGCGCCAGCAGCCAAGATGTGGGAGGACGTAACACCGGGGAGCTGTTTTTT; cdr3_aa: CASSQDVGGRNTGELFF
v_call: TRBV2; clone_size: -; d_call: -; j_call: TRBJ2-7; cdr3_nt: TGTGCCAGCACCGACACCTACGAGCAGTGCTTC; cdr3_aa: CASTDTYEQCF
v_call: TRBV5-1; clone_size: few; d_call: -; j_call: TRBJ2-7; cdr3_nt: TGCGCCAGCAGCTTACAGGAACCCCGGAGGGAGCAGTACTTC; cdr3_aa: CASSLQEPRREQYF
v_call: TRBV10-2; clone_size: -; d_call: -; j_call: TRBJ2-5; cdr3_nt: TGCGCCAGCAGTGAGTTAGGCAGTCCTTTAAAGGAGACCCAGTACTTC; cdr3_aa: CASSELGSPLKETQYF
v_call: TRBV7-2; clone_size: -; d_call: TRBD1; j_call: TRBJ1-4; cdr3_nt: TGTGCCAGCAGCTTGGCGACAGGGGGCATTGACGAAAAACTGTTTTTT; cdr3_aa: CASSLATGGIDEKLFF
v_call: TRBV2; clone_size: -; d_call: -; j_call: TRBJ1-1; cdr3_nt: TGTGCCAGCAGCGACGGGCTAAACACTGAAGCTTTCTTT; cdr3_aa: CASSDGLNTEAFF
v_call: TRBV20-1; clone_size: -; d_call: -; j_call: TRBJ1-2; cdr3_nt: TGCAGTGCTAGAGATAGTAGGGGGATCCGAGCTAACTATGGCTACACCTTC; cdr3_aa: CSARDSRGIRANYGYTF
v_call: TRBV12-3/TRBV12-4; clone_size: -; d_call: -; j_call: TRBJ2-5; cdr3_nt: TGTGCTAAGGTGGGCGAGACCCAGTACTTC; cdr3_aa: CAKVGETQYF
v_call: TRBV5-4; clone_size: -; d_call: TRBD2; j_call: TRBJ2-5; cdr3_nt: TGTGCCAGCAGCTTGGAGACTAGCGGGACCCAGTACTTC; cdr3_aa: CASSLETSGTQYF
v_call: TRBV10-3; clone_size: -; d_call: -; j_call: TRBJ2-7; cdr3_nt: TGTGCCAGCAGTTACACAACGAGTGGGACACGAATCTACGAGCAGTACTTC; cdr3_aa: CASSYTTSGTRIYEQYF
v_call: TRBV7-9; clone_size: few; d_call: -; j_call: TRBJ2-6; cdr3_nt: TGTGCCAGCAGATCAGGGGTCTCTGGGGCCAACGTCCTGACTTTC; cdr3_aa: CASRSGVSGANVLTF
v_call: TRBV24-1; clone_size: -; d_call: -; j_call: TRBJ2-7; cdr3_nt: TGTGCCACCAGTGAGCCCGTCTACGAGCAGTACTTC; cdr3_aa: CATSEPVYEQYF
v_call: TRBV2; clone_size: -; d_call: -; j_call: TRBJ1-3; cdr3_nt: TGTGCCAGCAGTCGGGACGCCTACTCTGGAAACACCATATATTTT; cdr3_aa: CASSRDAYSGNTIYF
v_call: TRBV7-6; clone_size: many; d_call: -; j_call: TRBJ1-1; cdr3_nt: TGTGCCAGCAGCTTTAGACAGGCGAACACTGAAGCTTTCTTT; cdr3_aa: CASSFRQANTEAFF
v_call: TRBV9; clone_size: few; d_call: TRBD2; j_call: TRBJ2-2; cdr3_nt: TGTGCCAGCAGCGTAGTGAATAGCGGGGGAAAGTTGTTTTTT; cdr3_aa: CASSVVNSGGKLFF
v_call: TRBV20-1; clone_size: -; d_call: -; j_call: TRBJ1-2; cdr3_nt: TGCAGTGCTAGAGATCGGGGGCGGGGTCGTCTCAATGGCTACACCTTC; cdr3_aa: CSARDRGRGRLNGYTF
v_call: TRBV7-2; clone_size: few; d_call: -; j_call: TRBJ2-7; cdr3_nt: TGTGCCAGCAGCCCCCTCGGACAGCCTCGGTCCTACGAGCAGTACTTC; cdr3_aa: CASSPLGQPRSYEQYF
v_call: TRBV29-1; clone_size: few; d_call: -; j_call: TRBJ1-1; cdr3_nt: TGCAGTCAGGGGATGGTAACTGAAGCTTTCTTT; cdr3_aa: CSQGMVTEAFF
v_call: TRBV4-1; clone_size: few; d_call: -; j_call: TRBJ2-5; cdr3_nt: TGCGCCAGCAGCCAAAACGAAGAGACCCAGTACTTC; cdr3_aa: CASSQNEETQYF
v_call: TRBV19; clone_size: -; d_call: -; j_call: TRBJ1-1; cdr3_nt: TGTGCCAGTAGTATGGGGGGAACGAACACTGAAGCTTTCTTT; cdr3_aa: CASSMGGTNTEAFF
v_call: TRBV5-1; clone_size: few; d_call: -; j_call: TRBJ1-4; cdr3_nt: TGCGCCAGCAGCTTGTTGGATGAAAAACTGTTTTTT; cdr3_aa: CASSLLDEKLFF
v_call: TRBV5-1; clone_size: -; d_call: TRBD2; j_call: TRBJ2-7; cdr3_nt: TGCGCCAGCAGCCCGGGTCTAGCGGTCTCCTACGAGCAGTACTTC; cdr3_aa: CASSPGLAVSYEQYF